The 3 T cell receptor beta chains below come from one sample, sequenced in a study of CD8 T cells in Susac syndrome (dated by TCRdb to about 2019). Library method: the immunoSEQ multiplex PCR assay. RNA was extracted with the RNeasy kit and roughly 0.5 to 1 ug was reverse transcribed using random hexamers. TCRdb took the public reads, trimmed them with fastp at Q25, ran MiXCR for clone calling and kept in-frame beta chains. Identical CDR3 protein sequences are pooled into one entry, listed with their most common genes and DNA. Counted in this sample were roughly 200,000 distinct CDR3 sequences; about 95% of them appeared once. The ten largest clonotypes hold 0.082% of the sample. Sequencing was carried out using CD4+ T cells from PBMCs. All receptors come from a human donor with multiple sclerosis.

V usage is TRBV6-5 and J usage is TRBJ2-2; D is unresolved. Germline lookup yields CDR1 MNHEY and CDR2 SVGAGI. Trimming stripped 8 bases from V and 9 bases from J, with 7 bases between. There are 10 residues in the CDR3. The CDR3 reads CASGSRELFF. DNA of the CDR3: TGTGCCAGCGGGTCCCGGGAGCTGTTTTTT.

The rearrangement links TRBV6-1 to TRBJ1-5; D may be TRBD1 (5 bases). Trimming cost V 2 bases and J 1 base, with 15 bases left between them. Germline lookup yields CDR1 MNHNS and CDR2 SASEGT. CDR3 size: 17 residues. The CDR3 sequence: CASSEPGRDGSNQPQHF. In DNA, the CDR3 is TGTGCCAGCAGTGAACCCGGCCGGGACGGGAGCAATCAGCCCCAGCATTTT.

This sequence joins TRBV29-1 and TRBJ1-2; tentative D call: TRBD1 (5 bases). The germline CDR1 and CDR2 sequences are SQVTM and ANQGSEA. This CDR3 has 13 amino acids. Trimming shortened V by 4 bases and J by 6 bases, and 15 bases separated the two germline ends. DNA for the CDR3: TGCAGCGTTGGGGGGAGTACCTTCGATGGCTACACCTTC. Translating it yields CSVGGSTFDGYTF.